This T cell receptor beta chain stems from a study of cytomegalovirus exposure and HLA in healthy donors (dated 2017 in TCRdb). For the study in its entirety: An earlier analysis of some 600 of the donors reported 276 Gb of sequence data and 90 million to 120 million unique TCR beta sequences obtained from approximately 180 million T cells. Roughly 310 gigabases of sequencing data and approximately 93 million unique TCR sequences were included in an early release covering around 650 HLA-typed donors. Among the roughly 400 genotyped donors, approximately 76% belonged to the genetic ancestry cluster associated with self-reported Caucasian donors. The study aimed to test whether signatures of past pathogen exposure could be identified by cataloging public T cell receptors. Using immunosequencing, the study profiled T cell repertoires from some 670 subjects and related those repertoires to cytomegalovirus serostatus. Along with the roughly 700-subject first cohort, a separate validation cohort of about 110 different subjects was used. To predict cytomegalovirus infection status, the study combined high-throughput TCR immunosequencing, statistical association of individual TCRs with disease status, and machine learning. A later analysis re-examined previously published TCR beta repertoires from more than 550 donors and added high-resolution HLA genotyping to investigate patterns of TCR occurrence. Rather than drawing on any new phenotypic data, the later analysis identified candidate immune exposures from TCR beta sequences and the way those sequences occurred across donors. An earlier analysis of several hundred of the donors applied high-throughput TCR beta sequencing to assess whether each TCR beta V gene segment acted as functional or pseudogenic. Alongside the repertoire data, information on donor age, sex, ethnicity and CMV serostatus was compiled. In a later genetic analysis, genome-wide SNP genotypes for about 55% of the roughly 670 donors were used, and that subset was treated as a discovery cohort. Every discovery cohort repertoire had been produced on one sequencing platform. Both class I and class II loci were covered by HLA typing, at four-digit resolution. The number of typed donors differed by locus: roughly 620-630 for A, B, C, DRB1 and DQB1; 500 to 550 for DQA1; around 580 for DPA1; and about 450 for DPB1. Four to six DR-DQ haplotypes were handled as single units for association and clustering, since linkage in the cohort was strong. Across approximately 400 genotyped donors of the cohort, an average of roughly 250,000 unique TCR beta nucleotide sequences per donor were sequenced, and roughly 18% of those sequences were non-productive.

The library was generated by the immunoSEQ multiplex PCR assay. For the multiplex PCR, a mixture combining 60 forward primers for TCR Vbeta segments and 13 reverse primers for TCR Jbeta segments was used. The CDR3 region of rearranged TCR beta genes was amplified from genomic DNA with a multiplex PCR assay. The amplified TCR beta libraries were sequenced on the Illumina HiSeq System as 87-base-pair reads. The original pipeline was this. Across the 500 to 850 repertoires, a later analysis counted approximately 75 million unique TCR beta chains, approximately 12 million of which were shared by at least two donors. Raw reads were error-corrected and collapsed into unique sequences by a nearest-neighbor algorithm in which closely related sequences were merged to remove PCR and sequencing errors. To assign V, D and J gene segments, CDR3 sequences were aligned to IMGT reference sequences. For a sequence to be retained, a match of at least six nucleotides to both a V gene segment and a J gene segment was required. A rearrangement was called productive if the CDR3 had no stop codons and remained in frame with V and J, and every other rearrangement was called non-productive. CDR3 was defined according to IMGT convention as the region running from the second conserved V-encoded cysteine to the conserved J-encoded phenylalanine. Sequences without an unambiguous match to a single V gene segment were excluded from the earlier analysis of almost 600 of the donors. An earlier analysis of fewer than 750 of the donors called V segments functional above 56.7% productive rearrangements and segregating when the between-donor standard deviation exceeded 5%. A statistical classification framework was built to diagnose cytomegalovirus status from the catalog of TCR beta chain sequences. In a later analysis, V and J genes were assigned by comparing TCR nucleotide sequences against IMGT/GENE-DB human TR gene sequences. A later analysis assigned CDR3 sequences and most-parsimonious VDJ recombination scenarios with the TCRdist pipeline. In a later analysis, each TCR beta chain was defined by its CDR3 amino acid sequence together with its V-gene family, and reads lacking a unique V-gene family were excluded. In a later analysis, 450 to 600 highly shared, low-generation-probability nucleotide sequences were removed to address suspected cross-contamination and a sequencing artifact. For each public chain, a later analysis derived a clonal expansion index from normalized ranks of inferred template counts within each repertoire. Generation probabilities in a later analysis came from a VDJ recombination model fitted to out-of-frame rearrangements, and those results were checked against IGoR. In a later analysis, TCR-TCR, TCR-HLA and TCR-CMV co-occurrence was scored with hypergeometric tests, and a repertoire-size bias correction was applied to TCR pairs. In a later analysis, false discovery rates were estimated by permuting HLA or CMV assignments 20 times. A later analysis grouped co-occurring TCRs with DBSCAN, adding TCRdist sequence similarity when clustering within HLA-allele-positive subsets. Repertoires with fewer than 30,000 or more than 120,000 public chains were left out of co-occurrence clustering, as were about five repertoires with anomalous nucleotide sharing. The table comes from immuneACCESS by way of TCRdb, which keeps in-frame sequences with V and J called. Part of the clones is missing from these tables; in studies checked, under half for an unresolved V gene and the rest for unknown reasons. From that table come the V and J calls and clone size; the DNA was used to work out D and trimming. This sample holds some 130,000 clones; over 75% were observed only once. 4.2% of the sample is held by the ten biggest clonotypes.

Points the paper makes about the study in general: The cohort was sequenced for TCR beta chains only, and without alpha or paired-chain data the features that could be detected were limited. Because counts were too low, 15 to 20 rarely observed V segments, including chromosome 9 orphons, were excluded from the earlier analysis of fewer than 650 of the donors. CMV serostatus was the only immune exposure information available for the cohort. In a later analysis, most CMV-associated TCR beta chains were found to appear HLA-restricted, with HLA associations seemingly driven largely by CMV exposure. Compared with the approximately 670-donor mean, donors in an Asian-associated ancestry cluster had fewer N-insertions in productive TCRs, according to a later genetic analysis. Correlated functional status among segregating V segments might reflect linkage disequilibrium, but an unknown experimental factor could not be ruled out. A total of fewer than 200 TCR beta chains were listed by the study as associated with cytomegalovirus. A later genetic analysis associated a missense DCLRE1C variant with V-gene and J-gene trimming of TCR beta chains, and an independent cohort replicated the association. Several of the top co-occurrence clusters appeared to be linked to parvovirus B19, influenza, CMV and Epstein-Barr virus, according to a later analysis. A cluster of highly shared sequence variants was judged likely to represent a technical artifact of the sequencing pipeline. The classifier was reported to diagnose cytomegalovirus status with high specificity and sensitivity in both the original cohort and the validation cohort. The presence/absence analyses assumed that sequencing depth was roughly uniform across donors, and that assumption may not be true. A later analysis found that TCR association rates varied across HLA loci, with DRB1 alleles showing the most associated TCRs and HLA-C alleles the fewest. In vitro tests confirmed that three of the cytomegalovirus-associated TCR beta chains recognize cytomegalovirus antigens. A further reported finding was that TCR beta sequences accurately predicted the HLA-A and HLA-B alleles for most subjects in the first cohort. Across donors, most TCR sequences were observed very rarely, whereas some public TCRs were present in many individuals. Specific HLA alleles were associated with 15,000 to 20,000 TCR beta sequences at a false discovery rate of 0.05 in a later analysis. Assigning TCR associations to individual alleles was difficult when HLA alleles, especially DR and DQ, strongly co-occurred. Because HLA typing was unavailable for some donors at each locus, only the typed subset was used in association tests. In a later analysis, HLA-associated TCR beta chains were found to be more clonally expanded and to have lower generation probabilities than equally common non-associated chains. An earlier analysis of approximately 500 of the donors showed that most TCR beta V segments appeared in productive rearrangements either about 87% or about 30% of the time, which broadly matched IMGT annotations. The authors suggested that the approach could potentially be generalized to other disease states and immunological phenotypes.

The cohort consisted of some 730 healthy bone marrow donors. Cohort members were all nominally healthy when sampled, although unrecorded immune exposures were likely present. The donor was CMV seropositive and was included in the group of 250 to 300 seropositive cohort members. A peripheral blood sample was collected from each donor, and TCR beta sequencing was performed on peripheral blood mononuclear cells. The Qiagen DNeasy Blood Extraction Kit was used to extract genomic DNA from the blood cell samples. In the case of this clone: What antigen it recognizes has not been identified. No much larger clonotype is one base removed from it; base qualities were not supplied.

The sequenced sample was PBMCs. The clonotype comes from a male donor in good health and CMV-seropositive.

For the CDR3, the sequence is CASSGPDRLEQYF. The DNA is as follows: TGTGCCAGCAGCGGCCCCGACAGGCTTGAGCAGTACTTC. The chain is encoded by TRBV6-6 joined to TRBJ2-7; TRBD1 is possibly the D segment (6 matching bases). From the cysteine through the phenylalanine, the CDR3 covers 13 amino acids. Of the read, only the CDR3 DNA is kept; its 39 bases are in frame from base 1. CDR1 and CDR2 were assigned from the germline V gene (reference sequence) as MNHNY and SVGAGI. Deletion took 6 bases off V and 7 bases off J, with a span of 16 bases between the germline ends.